These T cell receptor beta chains were read from a single sample in a study of regulatory T cells in long-lasting Graves disease. TCRdb redid the calling of the multiplex PCR reads with MiXCR, one entry per CDR3 protein. In the table there are hundreds of thousands of distinct CDR3 sequences, roughly 14% of which are singletons. This same sample was also taken into another study, of T cells in Graves' hyperthyroidism and ophthalmopathy.

Sequencing was performed on peripheral blood mononuclear cells (PBMCs), taken at new diagnosis, from a patient treated with antithyroid drugs. These TCRs come from a man younger than 40 with Graves disease. CDR3s include the opening cysteine and the closing phenylalanine or tryptophan.

TRBV24-1,CATSDFGGGQETQYF
TRBV20-1,CSARGDFLTGTSYEQYF
TRBV20-1,CSVPGQDTYEQYF
TRBV13,CASNPPGRPEAFF
TRBV20-1,CSSGGGDQPQHF
TRBV7-9,CASSQIKETEAFF
TRBV2,CASISGPIAYEQYF
TRBV3-1,CASSPASNFGYTF
TRBV30,CAWGLAGSGANVLTF
TRBV5-5,CASSLRRNSGANVLTF
TRBV5-1,CASSHATARSTDTQYF
TRBV24-1,CATSDTDSYGYTF
TRBV12-3/TRBV12-4,CASSSGTSGSGVSYNEQFF
TRBV30,CAWSLDRDTEAFF
TRBV28,CASSFGGSAREQFF
TRBV7-3,CASRTQVAGDNEQFF
TRBV7-2,CASSLAEGTEAFF
TRBV12-3/TRBV12-4,CATRREGRETQYF
TRBV29-1,CSSPDVSLYGYTF
TRBV7-8,CASSYSSSGANVLTF
TRBV12-3/TRBV12-4,CASTSTDIWGNQPQHF
TRBV6-1,CASTGRDLSGNTIYF
TRBV27,CASSVLGQGYYGYTF
TRBV7-2,CASSYIRPTGELFF
TRBV11-2,CASSLYASVDEQFF
TRBV11-1,CASSFSYGNTEAFF
TRBV11-2,CASSPPGPQSRDTEAFF
TRBV29-1,CSVVVAASYEQYF
TRBV4-2,CASSHYSNQPQHF
TRBV27,CASSPFESGNQPQHF
TRBV27,CASSFWTTDTQYF
TRBV29-1,CSVVGYSSYNEQFF
TRBV29-1,CSAIGGGIDGYTF
TRBV12-3/TRBV12-4,CASSPDLNTEAFF
TRBV3-1,CASSQVMRRETQYF
TRBV3-1,CASSQGASPLDYNIQYF
TRBV29-1,CSVGGTHEQYF
TRBV6-5,CASSYSILGYEQYF
TRBV19,CASTPTGWQETQYF
TRBV11-2,CASSSLREGTGELFF
TRBV20-1,CSASGSTNEQFF
TRBV9,CASSPRAGGGTQYF
TRBV7-9,CASSPGQGSSGNTIYF
TRBV5-4,CASSLLTNTEAFF
TRBV3-1,CASRSQSGGEQFF
TRBV10-2,CASSPKGRVSSYEQYF